Shown below are 9 T cell receptor beta chains from a single sample sequenced in a study of T cells after yellow fever vaccination. Via MiXCR, TCRdb re-called the 5' RACE reads, giving one row per CDR3 protein. Of roughly 500,000 distinct CDR3 sequences listed, 15% to 20% are singletons. The sample here was PBMCs, taken 15 days after the yellow fever booster vaccination. All receptors come from a man aged 30-40 years who received the YFV17D yellow fever vaccine.

This clonotype was counted once. The genes are TRBV27 and TRBJ2-1, with TRBD2 matching 11 bases. Germline V gene lookup returns CDR1 MNHEY and CDR2 SMNVEV (reference sequence). Trimming cost V 0 bases and J 8 bases; bases outside gene matches: 6. This CDR3 has 16 amino acids. The CDR3 coding sequence is TGTGCCAGCAGTTTATCCCTAGCGGGAGGATCGGATGAGCAGTTCTTC. This translates into CASSLSLAGGSDEQFF.

In its sample, this clonotype was seen a few times. The chain employs TRBV20-1 and TRBJ2-3, with TRBD2 identical over 7 bases. The CDR3 extends over 15 amino acids. V was clipped by 5 bases and J by 7 bases; unmatched bases: 15. Germline CDR1 reads DFQATT; CDR2 reads SNEGSKA (reference sequence). The CDR3: CSAGVDFLAANTQYF. CDR3 nucleotide sequence: TGCAGTGCTGGCGTGGATTTCCTAGCGGCCAATACGCAGTATTTT.

This sequence joins TRBV5-1 and TRBJ2-5; 8 bases agree with TRBD1. Germline CDR1 is SGHRS and CDR2 is YFSETQ. CDR3 length: 17 residues. V gave up 1 base and J gave up 2 bases; unmatched junction bases: 10. The CDR3 region has the DNA TGCGCCAGCAGCTTGTACGATCAGGGGGCGTATCAAGAGACCCAGTACTTC. This sequence encodes CASSLYDQGAYQETQYF.

The table lists this clonotype with a few counts. V usage is TRBV14 and J usage is TRBJ2-1; no clear D. Germline CDR1 is SGHDN and CDR2 is FVKESK. V lost 0 bases and J lost 0, with 18 bases in between. This CDR3 has 19 amino acids. The CDR3 region is CASSQDWTWPAGSYNEQFF. In DNA, the CDR3 is TGTGCCAGCAGCCAAGATTGGACCTGGCCGGCTGGCTCCTACAATGAGCAGTTCTTC.

The CDR3 nucleotides read TGCGCCAGCAGCCAGGACAGGGGTGGAGACTATGGCTACACCTTC. Its protein is CASSQDRGGDYGYTF. This chain joins TRBV5-1 and TRBJ1-2; the match to TRBD1 covers 9 bases. With 4 bases clipped from V and 3 bases from J, the junction kept 7 bases outside the gene matches. This CDR3 has 15 amino acids. Germline V CDR1 and CDR2: SGHRS, YFSETQ.

The chain links TRBV19 to TRBJ2-3; D is ambiguous. Germline CDR1 LNHDA, CDR2 SQIVND (reference sequence). Trimming shortened V by 7 bases and J by 0 bases, and 17 bases separated the two germline ends. This CDR3 is built from 16 residues. CDR3: CASTPDGTLSTDTQYF. Here the CDR3 DNA reads TGTGCCAGTACCCCGGACGGAACCCTTAGCACAGATACGCAGTATTTT. Complete variable domain (other parts from reference TRBV19 and TRBJ2-3): DGGITQSPKYLFRKEGQNVTLSCEQNLNHDAMYWYRQDPGQGLRLIYYSQIVNDFQKGDIAEGYSVSREKKESFPLTVTSAQKNPTAFYLCASTPDGTLSTDTQYFGPGTRLTVL.

This clonotype is a singleton in its sample. CDR3 region: CASSFLPGAQRGYTF. CDR3 DNA sequence: TGTGCCAGCAGTTTTCTCCCCGGGGCGCAGAGGGGCTACACCTTC. The V and J genes are TRBV27 and TRBJ1-2, with D tentatively TRBD1 (5 bases). CDR1 and CDR2 (germline): MNHEY, SMNVEV (reference sequence). The CDR3 length is 15 residues. Trimming stripped 3 bases from V and 8 bases from J, with 19 bases between.

This clonotype was counted between two and nine times. The V call is TRBV5-1, the J call TRBJ2-5; D perhaps matches TRBD1 (5 bases). This CDR3 has 14 amino acids. Germline V CDR1 and CDR2: SGHRS, YFSETQ. V lost 4 bases and J 5 bases, leaving 15 bases between the germline ends. The CDR3 sequence is CASSAGRVGETQYF. The CDR3 nucleotides read TGCGCCAGCAGCGCCGGCAGGGTGGGGGAGACCCAGTACTTC.

This clonotype was observed at least ten times. This chain's CDR3 is CASSPRGVDYEQYF. DNA of the CDR3: TGTGCCAGCAGTCCCCGGGGGGTCGACTACGAGCAGTACTTC. This rearrangement joins TRBV12-3 or TRBV12-4 to TRBJ2-7, with TRBD2 matching 7 bases. The CDR3 sequence is 14 residues long. J was trimmed by 3 bases and V by 5 bases; bases with no gene match: 7.